This section outlines one TCR beta chain sequence together with its context. The antigen remains unidentified. This sample is drawn from a study of beta chain features in type 1 diabetes. General study findings and limits: A closer apparent resemblance between naive, central memory and Treg TCRB repertoires was seen in patients than in healthy donors.

What was sequenced were expressed TCRB transcripts, since all of the isolated RNA had been reverse transcribed. Measured with immunoSEQ multiplex PCR; TCRdb has only the in-frame clones, and not every one. This sample carries under 450,000 clones, about 14% of them seen once, and the ten largest clones take about 0.034%. CD4+ naive, central memory, regulatory and stem cell-like memory cells were sorted via CD45RO/CCR7/CD25/CD127/CD95/CD27. The CDR3 totals 17 residues. V dropped 5 bases and J dropped 8 bases, with 25 bases sitting between them. Germline V gene data show CDR1 as MGHRA and CDR2 as YSYEKL.

The sample consisted of naive CD4+ T cells from blood. This chain links TRBV4-1 with TRBJ2-1; D may be TRBD1 (5 bases). The clonotype comes from a man aged 25-40 years in good health. The CDR3 DNA is TGCGCCAGCAGCTCGAAGGGGCGACCTAGGACGGTCCATGAGCAGTTCTTC. It encodes CASSSKGRPRTVHEQFF.